The clone carrying this T cell receptor (beta chain) was recorded a few times. The antigen remains undetermined. Mismatch repair deficiency was confirmed in all patients, by PCR or immunohistochemistry. V was clipped by 5 bases and J by 7 bases, with 9 bases between them. Germline loops: CDR1 SGHRS, CDR2 YFSETQ. CDR3 size: 11 residues. The data stem from a study of PD-1 blockade in mismatch repair-deficient tumors. Study at large: Patients had about a dozen mismatch repair-deficient cancer types and were previously treated and progressing. Study-wide results and limits: After pembrolizumab, tumor-resident clones rose rapidly, then generally contracted before radiologic responses.

The method was immunoSEQ multiplex PCR; TCRdb's version includes in-frame clones alone and lacks a portion of them. Here the sample spans about 68,000 clones, more than 75% being singletons. This TCR derives from an adult with mismatch repair-deficient cancer. The chain joins TRBV5-1 to TRBJ1-2, with D unresolved. The sample consisted of peripheral blood, taken 2 weeks after starting pembrolizumab. In DNA, the CDR3 is TGCGCCAGCAGGTTAGAGGGTGGCTACACCTTC. Its protein product is CASRLEGGYTF.